This record looks at one T cell receptor (beta chain) sequence and its context. The antigen it binds to is not known. No much larger clone is present one base from it, and per-base qualities are unavailable. For CDR1 and CDR2, the germline V gene lists SGHRS and YFSETQ. V lost 0 bases and J lost 5 bases, and the count of bases not matched to a germline gene is 3. The CDR3 measures 15 amino acids from cysteine to phenylalanine. This entry keeps only the CDR3 DNA: 45 bases, framed from base 1. The data are from a study of cytomegalovirus exposure and HLA in healthy donors (dated by TCRdb to 2016 to 2017). Background on the whole study: In an earlier analysis of some 610 of the donors, 276 Gb of sequence data and some 120 million unique TCR beta sequences from 180 million or so T cells were reported. Every discovery cohort repertoire had been produced on one sequencing platform. Rather than using new phenotypic data, the later analysis identified candidate immune exposures from TCR beta sequences and from how often those sequences occurred across donors. The study used immunosequencing to profile the T cell repertoires of 670 or so subjects and linked those repertoires to cytomegalovirus serostatus. Among approximately 370 genotyped donors of the cohort, an average of approximately 240,000 unique TCR beta nucleotide sequences was sequenced per donor, of which about 19% were non-productive. In addition to the first cohort of hundreds of subjects, a separate validation cohort of approximately 130 different subjects was used. The study aimed to test whether signatures of past pathogen exposure could be identified by cataloging public T cell receptors. Four to six DR-DQ haplotypes were handled as single units for association and clustering because linkage in the cohort was strong. The study combined high-throughput TCR immunosequencing, statistical association of individual TCRs with disease status, and machine learning to predict cytomegalovirus infection status. An earlier analysis of 500 to 750 of the donors applied high-throughput TCR beta sequencing to assess whether each TCR beta V gene segment acted as functional or pseudogenic. In a later analysis, previously published TCR beta repertoires from 600 to 850 donors were re-analyzed and high-resolution HLA genotyping was added so that TCR occurrence patterns could be studied. In a later genetic analysis, genome-wide SNP genotypes for about 55% of the roughly 700 donors were used, and that subset was treated as a discovery cohort. Typing coverage varied by locus: about 620-630 donors for A, B, C, DRB1 and DQB1; roughly 560 for DQA1; nearly 610 for DPA1; 450 to 480 for DPB1. Donor age, sex, ethnicity and CMV serostatus were collected together with the repertoire data. An early release that covered some 630 HLA-typed donors contained about 300 gigabases of sequencing data and 80 million or so unique TCR sequences. Both class I and class II loci were covered by HLA typing, at four-digit resolution. The genetic ancestry cluster associated with self-reported Caucasian donors included 81% of the approximately 430 genotyped donors.

Paper-wide results and their limitations: The classifier was reported to diagnose cytomegalovirus status with high specificity and sensitivity in both the original cohort and the validation cohort. A later analysis found that most CMV-associated TCR beta chains appeared HLA-restricted, with HLA associations seemingly driven largely by CMV exposure. The 87-base-pair reads could not distinguish some IMGT-functional V segments, including TRBV6-2 and TRBV6-3, so those segments were excluded. Correlated functional status among segregating V segments might reflect linkage disequilibrium, but an unknown experimental factor could not be ruled out. Because counts were too low, roughly 16 rarely observed V segments, including chromosome 9 orphons, were excluded from the earlier analysis of around 590 of the donors. The presence/absence analyses assumed that sequencing depth was roughly uniform across donors, and that assumption may not be true. According to a later genetic analysis, donors in an Asian-associated ancestry cluster had fewer N-insertions in productive TCRs than the approximately 630-donor mean. A further reported finding was that TCR beta sequences accurately predicted the HLA-A and HLA-B alleles for most subjects in the first cohort. Because HLA typing was unavailable for some donors at each locus, only the typed subset was used in association tests. Compared with equally common non-associated chains, HLA-associated TCR beta chains in a later analysis were more clonally expanded and had lower generation probabilities. According to the authors, the approach could potentially be generalized to other disease states and immunological phenotypes. A later analysis reported that several top co-occurrence clusters appeared linked to parvovirus B19, influenza, CMV and Epstein-Barr virus. This cohort had only TCR beta chains sequenced, and the lack of alpha or paired-chain data limited which features could be detected. Immune exposure information for the cohort was limited to CMV serostatus. A later analysis associated 16,951 TCR beta sequences with specific HLA alleles at a false discovery rate of 0.05. A few of the identified cytomegalovirus-associated TCR beta chains were confirmed in vitro to be specific for cytomegalovirus antigens. In an earlier analysis of roughly 560 of the donors, most TCR beta V segments were observed in productive rearrangements about 87% or about 30% of the time, broadly matching IMGT annotations. V-gene and J-gene trimming of TCR beta chains was associated with a missense DCLRE1C variant in a later genetic analysis, and the association was replicated in an independent cohort. According to a later analysis, TCR association rates differed among HLA loci, with DRB1 alleles showing the most associated TCRs and HLA-C alleles showing the fewest. In the study, 150 to 200 TCR beta chains were listed as associated with cytomegalovirus. Across donors, most TCR sequences were observed very rarely, whereas some public TCRs were present in many individuals. A cluster of highly shared sequence variants was judged likely to be a technical artifact of the sequencing pipeline. When HLA alleles, especially DR and DQ, strongly co-occurred, attributing TCR associations to individual alleles was difficult.

The cohort consisted of 650 to 850 healthy bone marrow donors. At the time of sampling, every cohort member was nominally healthy, though immune exposures that went unrecorded were likely present. The donor tested CMV seropositive and was one of the 289 seropositive cohort members. Each donor provided a peripheral blood sample, and peripheral blood mononuclear cells were used for TCR beta sequencing. Genomic DNA was extracted from the blood cell samples with the Qiagen DNeasy Blood Extraction Kit. Library preparation was by the immunoSEQ multiplex PCR assay. For the multiplex PCR, a mixture combining 60 forward primers for TCR Vbeta segments and 13 reverse primers for TCR Jbeta segments was used. A multiplex PCR assay on genomic DNA amplified the CDR3 region of rearranged TCR beta genes. The amplified TCR beta libraries were sequenced on the Illumina HiSeq System as 87-base-pair reads. In the authors' own workflow: A later analysis tallied roughly 78 million unique TCR beta chains across the 666 repertoires, and approximately 9.9 million of those chains were shared by two or more donors. Raw reads were error-corrected and collapsed into unique sequences by a nearest-neighbor algorithm in which closely related sequences were merged to remove PCR and sequencing errors. Alignment of CDR3 sequences to IMGT reference sequences was used to assign V, D and J gene segments. For a sequence to be retained, a match of at least six nucleotides was required to both a V gene segment and a J gene segment. A rearrangement counted as productive if the CDR3 had no stop codons and remained in frame with V and J, and every other rearrangement counted as non-productive. Following IMGT convention, CDR3 was defined as the stretch from the second conserved V-encoded cysteine up to the conserved J-encoded phenylalanine. In an earlier analysis of roughly 610 of the donors, sequences lacking an unambiguous match to a single V gene segment were excluded. In an earlier analysis of more than 500 of the donors, a V segment was called functional when productive rearrangements were above 56.7%, and segregating when the standard deviation between donors exceeded 5%. To diagnose cytomegalovirus status from the catalog of TCR beta chain sequences, a statistical classification framework was built. A later analysis assigned V and J genes by comparing TCR nucleotide sequences with IMGT/GENE-DB human TR gene sequences. Using the TCRdist pipeline, a later analysis assigned CDR3 sequences along with most-parsimonious VDJ recombination scenarios. In a later analysis, every TCR beta chain was defined by the combination of its CDR3 amino acid sequence and its V-gene family, and reads without a unique V-gene family were dropped. As a way to deal with suspected cross-contamination and a sequencing artifact, a later analysis dropped 640 or so nucleotide sequences that were highly shared and had low generation probability. For each public chain, a later analysis derived a clonal expansion index from normalized ranks of inferred template counts within each repertoire. Generation probabilities in a later analysis came from a VDJ recombination model fitted to out-of-frame rearrangements, and those results were checked against IGoR. Hypergeometric tests were used in a later analysis to score TCR-TCR, TCR-HLA and TCR-CMV co-occurrence, with a repertoire-size bias correction applied to the TCR pairs. A later analysis estimated false discovery rates by permuting HLA or CMV assignments 20 times. In a later analysis, co-occurring TCRs were grouped with DBSCAN, and TCRdist sequence similarity was added when clustering was performed within HLA-allele-positive subsets. Co-occurrence clustering excluded repertoires with fewer than 30,000 or more than 120,000 public chains, plus five with anomalous nucleotide sharing. Here the immuneACCESS table is served through TCRdb, limited to in-frame sequences with V and J called. Missing clones are a known gap in these copies; in checked studies unresolved V genes cover under half, and the rest lacks a known reason. The D gene and trimming were derived from the DNA, and the V and J assignments and clone size from that table. This sample gives about 160,000 clones in total; less than 90% of them show up just once. Around 4.1% of the sample is taken by the ten largest.

Sequencing used PBMCs. The TCR comes from a man aged 45-65 years in good health and CMV-seropositive. In this chain, TRBV5-1 is recombined with TRBJ2-1; 9 middle bases align to TRBD1. DNA sequence: TGCGCCAGCAGCTTGGAGGGACAGGGCCACAATGAGCAGTTCTTC. It codes for CASSLEGQGHNEQFF.